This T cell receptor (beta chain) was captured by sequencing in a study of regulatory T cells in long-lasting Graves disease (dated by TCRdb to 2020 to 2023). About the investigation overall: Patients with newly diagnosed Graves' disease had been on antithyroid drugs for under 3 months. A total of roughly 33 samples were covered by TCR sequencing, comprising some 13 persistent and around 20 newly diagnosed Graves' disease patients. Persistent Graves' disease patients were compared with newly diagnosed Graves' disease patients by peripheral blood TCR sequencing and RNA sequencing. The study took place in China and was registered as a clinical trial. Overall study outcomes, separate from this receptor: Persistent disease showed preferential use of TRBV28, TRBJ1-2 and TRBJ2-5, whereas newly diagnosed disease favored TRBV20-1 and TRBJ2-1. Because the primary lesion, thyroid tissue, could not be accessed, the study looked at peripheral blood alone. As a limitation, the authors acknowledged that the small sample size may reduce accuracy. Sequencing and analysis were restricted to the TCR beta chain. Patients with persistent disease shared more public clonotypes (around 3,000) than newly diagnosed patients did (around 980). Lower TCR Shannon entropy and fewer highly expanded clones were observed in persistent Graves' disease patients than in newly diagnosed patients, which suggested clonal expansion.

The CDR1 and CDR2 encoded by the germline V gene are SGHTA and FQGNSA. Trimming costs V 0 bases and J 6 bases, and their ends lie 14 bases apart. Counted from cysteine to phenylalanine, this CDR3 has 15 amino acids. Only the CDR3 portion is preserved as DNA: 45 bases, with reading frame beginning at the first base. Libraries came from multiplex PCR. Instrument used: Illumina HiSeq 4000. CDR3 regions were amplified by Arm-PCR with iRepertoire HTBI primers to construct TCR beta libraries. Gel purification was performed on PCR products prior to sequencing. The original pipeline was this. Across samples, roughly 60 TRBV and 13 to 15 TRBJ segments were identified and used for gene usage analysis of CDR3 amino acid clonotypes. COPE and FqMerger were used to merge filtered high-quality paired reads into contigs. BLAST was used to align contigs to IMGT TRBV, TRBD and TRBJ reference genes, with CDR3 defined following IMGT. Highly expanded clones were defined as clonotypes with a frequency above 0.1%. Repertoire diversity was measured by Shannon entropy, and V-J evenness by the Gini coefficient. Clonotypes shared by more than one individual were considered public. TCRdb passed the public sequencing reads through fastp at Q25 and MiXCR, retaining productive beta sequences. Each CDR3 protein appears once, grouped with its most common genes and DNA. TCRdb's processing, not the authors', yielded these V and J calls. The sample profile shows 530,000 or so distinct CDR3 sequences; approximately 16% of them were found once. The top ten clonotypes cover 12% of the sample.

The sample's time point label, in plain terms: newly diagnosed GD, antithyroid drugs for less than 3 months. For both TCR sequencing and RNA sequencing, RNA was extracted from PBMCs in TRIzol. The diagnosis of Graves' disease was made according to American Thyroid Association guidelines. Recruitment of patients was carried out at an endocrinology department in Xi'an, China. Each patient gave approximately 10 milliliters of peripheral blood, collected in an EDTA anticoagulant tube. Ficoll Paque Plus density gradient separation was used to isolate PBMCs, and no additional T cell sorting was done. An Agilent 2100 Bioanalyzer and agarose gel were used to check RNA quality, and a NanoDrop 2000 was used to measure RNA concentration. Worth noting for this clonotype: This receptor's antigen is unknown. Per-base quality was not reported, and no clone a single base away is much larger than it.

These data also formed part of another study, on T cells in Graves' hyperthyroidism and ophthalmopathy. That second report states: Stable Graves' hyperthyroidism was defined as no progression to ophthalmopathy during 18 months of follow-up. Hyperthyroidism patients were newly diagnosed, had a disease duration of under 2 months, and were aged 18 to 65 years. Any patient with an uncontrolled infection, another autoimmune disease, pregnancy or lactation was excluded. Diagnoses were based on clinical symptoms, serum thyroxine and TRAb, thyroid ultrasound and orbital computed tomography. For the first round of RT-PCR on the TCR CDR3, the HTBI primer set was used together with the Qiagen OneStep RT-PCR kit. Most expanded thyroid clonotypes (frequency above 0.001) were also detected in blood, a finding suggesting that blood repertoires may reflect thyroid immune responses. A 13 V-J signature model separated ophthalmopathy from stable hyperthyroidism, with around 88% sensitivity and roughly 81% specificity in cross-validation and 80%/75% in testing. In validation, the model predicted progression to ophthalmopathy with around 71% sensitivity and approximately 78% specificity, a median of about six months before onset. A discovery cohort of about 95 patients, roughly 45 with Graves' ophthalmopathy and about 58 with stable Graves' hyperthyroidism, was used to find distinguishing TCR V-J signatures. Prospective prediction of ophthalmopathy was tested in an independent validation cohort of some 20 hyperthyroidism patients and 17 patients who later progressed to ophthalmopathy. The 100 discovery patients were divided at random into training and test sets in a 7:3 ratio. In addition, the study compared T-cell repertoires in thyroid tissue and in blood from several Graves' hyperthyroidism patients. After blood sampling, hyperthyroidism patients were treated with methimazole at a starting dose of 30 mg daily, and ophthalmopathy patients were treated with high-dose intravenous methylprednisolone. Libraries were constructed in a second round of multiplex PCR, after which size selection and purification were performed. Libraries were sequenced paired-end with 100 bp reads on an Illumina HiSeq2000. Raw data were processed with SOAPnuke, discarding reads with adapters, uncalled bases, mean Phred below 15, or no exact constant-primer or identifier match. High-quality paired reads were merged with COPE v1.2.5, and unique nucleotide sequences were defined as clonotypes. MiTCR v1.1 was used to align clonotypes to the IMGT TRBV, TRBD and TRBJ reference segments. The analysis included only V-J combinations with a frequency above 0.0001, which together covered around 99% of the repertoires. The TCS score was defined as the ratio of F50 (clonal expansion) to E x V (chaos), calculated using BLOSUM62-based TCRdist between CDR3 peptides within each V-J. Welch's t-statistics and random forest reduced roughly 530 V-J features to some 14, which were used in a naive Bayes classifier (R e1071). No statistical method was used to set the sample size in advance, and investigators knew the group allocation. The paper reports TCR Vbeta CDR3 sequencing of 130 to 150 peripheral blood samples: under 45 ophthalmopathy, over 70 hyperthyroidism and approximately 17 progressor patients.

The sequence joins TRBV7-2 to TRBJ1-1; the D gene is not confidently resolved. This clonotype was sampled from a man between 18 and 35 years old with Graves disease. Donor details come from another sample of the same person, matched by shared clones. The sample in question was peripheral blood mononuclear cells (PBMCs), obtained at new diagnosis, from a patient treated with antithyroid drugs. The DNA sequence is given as TGTGCCAGCAGCTTAGCGTATTATGGAGGCTCTGAAGCTTTCTTT. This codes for CASSLAYYGGSEAFF.